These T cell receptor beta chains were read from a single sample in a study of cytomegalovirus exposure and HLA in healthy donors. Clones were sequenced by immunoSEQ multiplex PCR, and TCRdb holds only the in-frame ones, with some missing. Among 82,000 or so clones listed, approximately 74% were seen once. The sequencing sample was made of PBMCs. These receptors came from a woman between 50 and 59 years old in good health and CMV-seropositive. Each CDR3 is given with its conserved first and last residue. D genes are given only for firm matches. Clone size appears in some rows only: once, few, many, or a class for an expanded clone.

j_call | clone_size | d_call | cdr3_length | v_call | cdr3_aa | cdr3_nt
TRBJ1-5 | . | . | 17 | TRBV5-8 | CASSPAVWTQGNQPQHF | TGTGCCAGCAGCCCCGCGGTATGGACACAGGGAAATCAGCCCCAGCATTTT
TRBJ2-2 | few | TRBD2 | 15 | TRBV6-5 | CASSKLAANTGELFF | TGTGCCAGCAGCAAACTAGCGGCGAACACCGGGGAGCTGTTTTTT
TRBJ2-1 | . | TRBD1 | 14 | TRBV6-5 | CASRNSDRGNEQFF | TGTGCCAGCAGAAACTCGGACAGGGGCAATGAGCAGTTCTTC
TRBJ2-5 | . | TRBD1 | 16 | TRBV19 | CASTPSRQGAGETQYF | TGTGCCAGTACCCCCTCCCGACAGGGGGCAGGAGAGACCCAGTACTTC
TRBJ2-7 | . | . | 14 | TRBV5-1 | CASSLDRASYEQYF | TGCGCCAGCAGCTTGGACAGGGCATCCTACGAGCAGTACTTC
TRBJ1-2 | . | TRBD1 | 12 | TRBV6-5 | CASTGQGYGYTF | TGTGCCAGCACTGGACAGGGGTATGGCTACACCTTC
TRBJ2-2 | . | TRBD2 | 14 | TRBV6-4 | CASKLAGDTGELFF | TGTGCCAGCAAGTTAGCGGGAGACACCGGGGAGCTGTTTTTT
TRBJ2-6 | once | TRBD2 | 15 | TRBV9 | CASTLAGVGANVLTF | TGTGCCAGCACCCTAGCGGGAGTAGGGGCCAACGTCCTGACTTTC
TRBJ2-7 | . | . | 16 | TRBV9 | CASSESGVRGAYEQYF | TGTGCCAGCAGCGAGTCGGGGGTTAGGGGAGCTTACGAGCAGTACTTC
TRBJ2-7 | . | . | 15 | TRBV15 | CATSRDLRQTYEQYF | TGTGCCACCAGCAGAGATCTTAGACAGACCTACGAGCAGTACTTC
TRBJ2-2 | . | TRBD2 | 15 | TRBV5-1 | CASSGGTSGSIELFF | TGCGCCAGCAGCGGGGGGACTAGCGGGAGTATAGAGCTGTTTTTT
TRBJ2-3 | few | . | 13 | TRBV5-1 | CASSVGSTDTQYF | TGCGCCAGCAGTGTCGGGAGCACAGATACGCAGTATTTT
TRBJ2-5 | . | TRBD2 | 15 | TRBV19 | CASRGRSSGKETQYF | TGTGCCAGTAGAGGGAGGTCTAGCGGAAAAGAGACCCAGTACTTC
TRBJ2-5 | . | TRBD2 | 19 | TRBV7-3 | CASSLSGKITSGSKETQYF | TGTGCCAGCAGCTTAAGTGGAAAGATAACTAGCGGGAGTAAAGAGACCCAGTACTTC
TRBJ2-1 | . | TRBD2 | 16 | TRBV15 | CATSRGPGLAYNEQFF | TGTGCCACCAGCAGGGGACCGGGACTAGCGTACAATGAGCAGTTCTTC
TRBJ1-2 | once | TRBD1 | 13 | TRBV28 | CASSLDRVYGYTF | TGTGCCAGCAGCCTGGACAGGGTCTATGGCTACACCTTC
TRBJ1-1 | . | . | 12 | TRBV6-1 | CASSELGLEAFF | TGTGCCAGCAGTGAATTGGGCCTCGAAGCTTTCTTT
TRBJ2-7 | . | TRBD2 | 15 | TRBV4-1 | CASSHSLAGSDEQYF | TGCGCCAGCAGCCACTCCCTAGCGGGAAGCGACGAGCAGTACTTC
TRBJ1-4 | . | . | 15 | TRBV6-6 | CASSYSGASNEKLFF | TGTGCCAGCAGTTACTCAGGGGCTTCTAATGAAAAACTGTTTTTT
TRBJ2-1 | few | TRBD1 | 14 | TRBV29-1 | CSVRTGGAHNEQFF | TGCAGCGTTAGGACAGGGGGCGCCCACAATGAGCAGTTCTTC
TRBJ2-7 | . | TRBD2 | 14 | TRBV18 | CASSPPGLEYEQYF | TGTGCCAGCTCACCGCCGGGACTAGAATACGAGCAGTACTTC
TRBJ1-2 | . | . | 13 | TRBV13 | CASSSQGYYGYTF | TGTGCCAGCAGCTCCCAGGGCTACTATGGCTACACCTTC
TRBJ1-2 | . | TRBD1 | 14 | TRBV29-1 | CSVGTGVSGYGYTF | TGCAGCGTCGGGACAGGGGTTTCAGGGTATGGCTACACCTTC
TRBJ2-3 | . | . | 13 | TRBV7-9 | CASSLLSTDTQYF | TGTGCCAGCAGCTTACTGAGCACAGATACGCAGTATTTT
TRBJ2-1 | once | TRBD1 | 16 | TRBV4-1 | CASSQPLTGKYNEQFF | TGCGCCAGCAGCCAACCACTGACAGGGAAATACAATGAGCAGTTCTTC
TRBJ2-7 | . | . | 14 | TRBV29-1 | CSVPTGLKPNEQYF | TGCAGCGTCCCCACAGGGTTAAAGCCGAACGAGCAGTACTTC
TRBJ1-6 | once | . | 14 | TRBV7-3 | CASSLNPRESPLHF | TGTGCCAGCAGCTTAAACCCCCGGGAATCACCCCTCCACTTT
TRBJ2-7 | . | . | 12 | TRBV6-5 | CASTGSAGEQYF | TGTGCCAGCACTGGGAGTGCTGGGGAGCAGTACTTC
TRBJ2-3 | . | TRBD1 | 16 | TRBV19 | CASRISGGAKTDTQYF | TGTGCCAGTAGAATTTCAGGGGGCGCGAAAACAGATACGCAGTATTTT
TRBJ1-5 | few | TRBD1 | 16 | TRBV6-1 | CASSDRLTGVNQPQHF | TGTGCCAGCAGTGACCGTCTTACAGGGGTCAATCAGCCCCAGCATTTT
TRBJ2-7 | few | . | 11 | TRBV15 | CATSILSEQYF | TGTGCCACCAGCATTTTATCCGAGCAGTACTTC
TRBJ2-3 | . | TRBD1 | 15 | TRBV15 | CATSVGQGSTDTQYF | TGTGCCACCAGCGTAGGACAGGGGAGCACAGATACGCAGTATTTT